The 15 T cell receptor beta chains below were found in one sample sequenced in a study of metastatic and nonmetastatic thyroid tumors. Patients underwent thyroid surgery, and none had received any treatment before it. MiXCR re-clonotyped the PCR reads for TCRdb. The table lists about 93,000 clones, roughly an eighth of them singletons. Input material: blood. These receptors were obtained from a female donor with papillary thyroid cancer or a benign thyroid nodule (not recorded which). Some clones in this sample may be carry-over from other donors' samples.

A few counts support this clone. The chain recombines TRBV28 with TRBJ2-7; D unclear. This CDR3 has 13 residues. Trimming left V 6 bases short and J 13 bases short, with 22 bases between. Germline V lookup: CDR1 MDHEN, CDR2 SYDVKM. CDR3 bases: TGTGCCAGCAGACCGGGTACAGCCCAGAGGCACTACTTC. This translates into CASRPGTAQRHYF.

This clone was observed many times. This chain links TRBV19 with TRBJ1-5; tentatively, D is TRBD1 (6 bases). The CDR3 spans 15 residues. Germline lookup yields CDR1 LNHDA and CDR2 SQIVND (reference sequence). The V and J ends lost 6 bases and 0 bases respectively, with 12 bases between them. The CDR3 protein is CASRDRPNSNQPQHF. DNA of the CDR3: TGTGCCAGTAGGGACAGACCGAATAGCAATCAGCCCCAGCATTTT.

V usage is TRBV4-3 and J usage is TRBJ1-2, with a possible D match to TRBD1 (6 bases). This CDR3 has 15 amino acids. Germline values: CDR1 LGHNA, CDR2 YSLEER. Trimming cost V 0 bases and J 7 bases, with 15 bases left between them. DNA for the CDR3: TGCGCCAGCAGCCAAGATCTGTCAGGGGTTGGTGGCTACACCTTC. It yields the protein CASSQDLSGVGGYTF.

The rearrangement uses TRBV4-1 and TRBJ2-7; the D gene is possibly TRBD2 (6 bases). Germline V gene sequence: CDR1 MGHRA, CDR2 YSYEKL. The V and J ends lost 1 base and 4 bases respectively, with 11 bases between them. This CDR3 contains 14 residues. The DNA for the CDR3 is TGCGCCAGCAGCCAAGTAACGGGAGCTTACGAGCAGTACTTC. Translated, it gives CASSQVTGAYEQYF.

Ten or more counts support this clone. The genes are TRBV18 and TRBJ2-3; 8 bases agree with TRBD2. Unmatched junction bases numbered 2, after V lost 0 bases and J lost 6 bases. CDR1 is KGHSH and CDR2 is LQKENI in the germline V gene. The CDR3 is made up of 14 amino acids. In DNA, the CDR3 is TGTGCCAGCTCACCACCCCCGGGGGGGGATACGCAGTATTTT. Protein sequence: CASSPPPGGDTQYF. Full variable domain (outside the CDR3, taken from reference TRBV18 and TRBJ2-3): NAGVMQNPRHLVRRRGQEARLRCSPMKGHSHVYWYRQLPEEGLKFMVYLQKENIIDESGMPKERFSAEFPKEGPSILRIQQVVRGDSAAYFCASSPPPGGDTQYFGPGTRLTVL.

The sample holds many counts of this clone. This chain uses TRBV20-1 with TRBJ2-3, with 10 nucleotides matching TRBD2. After removal of 0 bases from V and 6 bases from J, the junction contained 12 bases not matched to a gene. CDR1 and CDR2 (germline): DFQATT, SNEGSKA (reference sequence). The CDR3 length is 17 residues. CDR3 in amino acids: CSAREPGPGLAPDTQYF. The DNA for the CDR3 is TGCAGTGCTAGAGAGCCGGGCCCGGGACTAGCGCCGGATACGCAGTATTTT.

This clone appeared many times. This specimen includes other DNA sequences encoding the same CDR3. This sequence joins TRBV20-1 and TRBJ2-7, with TRBD2 matching over 11 bases. CDR3 length: 13 amino acids. The germline V gene has CDR1 DFQATT and CDR2 SNEGSKA (reference sequence). The junction had 3 bases not matched to a gene; V was cut back by 6 bases and J by 2 bases. CDR3 bases: TGCAGTGCGAAGGGACTAGCGGCCTACGAGCAGTACTTC. Its protein product is CSAKGLAAYEQYF.

This clone was detected many times. The genes are TRBV2 and TRBJ1-1; 8 bases agree with TRBD1. The V and J ends lost 5 bases and 4 bases, in that order; junction bases with no gene match: 3. CDR1 is SNHLY and CDR2 is FYNNEI in the germline V gene. The CDR3 runs 13 residues. CDR3 residues: CASSRTGTTEAFF. The CDR3 DNA is TGTGCCAGCAGTAGGACAGGGACCACTGAAGCTTTCTTT.

This clone has ten or more counts. The chain recombines TRBV3-1 with TRBJ1-1, with a weak D call TRBD1 (5 bases). The CDR3 spans 13 residues. The germline gives CDR1 LGHDT, CDR2 YNNKEL (reference sequence). Trimming took 4 bases from V and 8 from J, leaving 14 bases between them. CDR3: CASSPLQGKEAFF. The CDR3 region has the DNA TGTGCCAGCAGCCCACTTCAGGGAAAAGAAGCTTTCTTT.

This clone showed up many times. V gene TRBV24-1 combines with J gene TRBJ1-1, with D possibly being TRBD1 (6 bases). The CDR3 is made up of 14 amino acids. Germline lookup yields CDR1 KGHDR and CDR2 SFDVKD. V shed 8 bases and J shed 4 bases, with 16 bases lying between them. The CDR3 is CATKAGAHSTEAFF. The CDR3 region has the DNA TGTGCCACCAAGGCAGGGGCGCATAGCACTGAAGCTTTCTTT.

This clone was recorded a few times. One end of the junction does not line up with germline, which may come from a read error. The chain carries TRBV6-2 or TRBV6-3 and TRBJ1-6; D is undetermined. This CDR3 spans 17 amino acids. Germline V gene sequence: CDR1 MNHEY, CDR2 SVGEGT. The DNA of the CDR3 is TGTGCCAGCAGTTACTCTTTGCGGGGTTATAATAATTCACCCCCCCAATTT. It specifies CASSYSLRGYNNSPPQF.

This clone was seen many times. V usage is TRBV27 and J usage is TRBJ1-5, with D possibly TRBD1 on 5 matching bases. In germline, CDR1 is MNHEY, CDR2 SMNVEV (reference sequence). The CDR3 is made up of 14 amino acids. Trimming removed 4 bases from V and 7 bases from J, with 14 bases in between. The CDR3 DNA is TGTGCCAGCAGTTATGGGGGGGGAGGACAGCCCCAGCATTTT. Translated: CASSYGGGGQPQHF.

This clone was observed many times. This may be a read error: a much more frequent sequence differs by one nucleotide. V usage is TRBV6-1 and J usage is TRBJ2-7; the D is unclear. Germline assignment: CDR1 MNHNS and CDR2 SASEGT. This CDR3 is 14 amino acids long. Trimming pared 7 bases from V and 4 bases from J, leaving 17 bases between. The CDR3 region is CASTPTGAKYEQYF. In DNA, the CDR3 is TGTGCCAGCACCCCGACTGGCGCAAAGTACGAGCAGTACTTC.

This clone has ten or more counts. Its ends do not fully match the called genes, so a read error is possible. The chain joins TRBV7-7 to TRBJ2-3, with D perhaps matching TRBD1 or TRBD2 (5 bases each). The V gene's germline CDR1 is SSHAT and CDR2 FNYEAQ (reference sequence). CDR3 size: 15 residues. The CDR3 DNA is TGTGCTAGCAGCTCAGGGAGTTTTAGCACAGATACGCAGTATTTT. Translation gives CASSSGSFSTDTQYF.

There are many counts of this clone. This chain links TRBV9 with TRBJ2-7; 7 positions agree with TRBD1. Germline CDR1 is SGDLS and CDR2 is YYNGEE. CDR3 length: 14 amino acids. Losses at the gene ends were 1 base for V and 2 bases for J; bases not matched to a gene: 3. The CDR3 DNA follows: TGTGCCAGCAGCGTACGGACAGGCGCCTACGAGCAGTACTTC. The encoded protein is CASSVRTGAYEQYF. The whole variable domain, remainder taken from reference TRBV9 and TRBJ2-7, is DSGVTQTPKHLITATGQRVTLRCSPRSGDLSVYWYQQSLDQGLQFLIQYYNGEERAKGNILERFSAQQFPDLHSELNLSSLELGDSALYFCASSVRTGAYEQYFGPGTRLTVT.